This T cell receptor beta chain emerged from a study of T cell clones after liver transplantation. Looking at the study overall: Apart from a few HCV-positive recipients, transplants were for non-autoimmune, non-viral reasons. Patients counted as tolerant after at least one year off all immunosuppression, enzymes not exceeding twice normal.

Repertoires were generated with immunoSEQ multiplex PCR, while TCRdb's copy carries only in-frame clones and drops some. The sample gives about 68,000 clones, 85% to 95% of which show up once; less than 1% is in the top ten. The germline gives CDR1 LNHDA, CDR2 SQIVND (reference sequence). The CDR3 covers 16 residues. The V end was cut by 3 bases, the J end by 0 bases, with 12 bases between. CD3+CD4+ and CD3+CD8+ cells were FACS-sorted from thawed unstimulated PBMCs. Sample: CD4+ T cells from blood, taken about 27 months after liver transplant. This rearrangement joins TRBV19 to TRBJ1-3; D call uncertain. The TCR comes from a human patient who received a liver transplant. Some T cells could come from the graft donor. The CDR3: CASSIMRSDSGNTIYF. The CDR3 coding sequence is TGTGCCAGTAGTATCATGAGGTCAGACTCTGGAAACACCATATATTTT. The whole variable domain, filled in from reference TRBV19 and TRBJ1-3, reads DGGITQSPKYLFRKEGQNVTLSCEQNLNHDAMYWYRQDPGQGLRLIYYSQIVNDFQKGDIAEGYSVSREKKESFPLTVTSAQKNPTAFYLCASSIMRSDSGNTIYFGEGSWLTVV.